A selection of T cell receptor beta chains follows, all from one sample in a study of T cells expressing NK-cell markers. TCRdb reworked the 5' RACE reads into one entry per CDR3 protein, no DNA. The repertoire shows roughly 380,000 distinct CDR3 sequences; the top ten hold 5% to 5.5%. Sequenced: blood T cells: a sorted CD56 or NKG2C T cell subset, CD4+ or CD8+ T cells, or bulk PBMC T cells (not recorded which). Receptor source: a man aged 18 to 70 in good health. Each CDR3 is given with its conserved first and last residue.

CDR3 protein: CASSPRRIYYGYTF
J gene: TRBJ1-2
CDR3 length: 14
V gene: TRBV3-1

CDR3 protein: CASSPIGRSNQPQHF
J gene: TRBJ1-5
CDR3 length: 15
V gene: TRBV6-1

CDR3 protein: CASSEEPGGEETQYF
J gene: TRBJ2-5
CDR3 length: 15
V gene: TRBV2

CDR3 protein: CATSPQGGHPLGEQYF
J gene: TRBJ2-7
CDR3 length: 16
V gene: TRBV15

CDR3 protein: CGGALGGGGEAFF
J gene: TRBJ1-1
CDR3 length: 13
V gene: TRBV24-1

CDR3 protein: CASSRAGQDEQFF
J gene: TRBJ2-1
CDR3 length: 13
V gene: TRBV11-3

CDR3 protein: CASSSEQGEKLFF
J gene: TRBJ1-4
CDR3 length: 13
V gene: TRBV7-9

CDR3 protein: CSANRRDRYNEQFF
J gene: TRBJ2-1
CDR3 length: 14
V gene: TRBV20-1

CDR3 protein: CASSFKDRRGGQDTQYF
J gene: TRBJ2-3
CDR3 length: 17
V gene: TRBV12-3/TRBV12-4

CDR3 protein: CASQGVRFSGANVLTF
J gene: TRBJ2-6
CDR3 length: 16
V gene: TRBV2

CDR3 protein: CASSLNGGSGANVLTF
J gene: TRBJ2-6
CDR3 length: 16
V gene: TRBV5-6

CDR3 protein: CASSLDANGGAYEQYF
J gene: TRBJ2-7
CDR3 length: 16
V gene: TRBV11-2

CDR3 protein: CASSPPSGRSYNEQFF
J gene: TRBJ2-1
CDR3 length: 16
V gene: TRBV18

CDR3 protein: CAIGSKVQETQYF
J gene: TRBJ2-5
CDR3 length: 13
V gene: TRBV24-1

CDR3 protein: CSARQSAHEKLFF
J gene: TRBJ1-4
CDR3 length: 13
V gene: TRBV20-1

CDR3 protein: CASSLASGVETQYF
J gene: TRBJ2-5
CDR3 length: 14
V gene: TRBV7-9

CDR3 protein: CASSLGSGGSAETQYF
J gene: TRBJ2-5
CDR3 length: 16
V gene: TRBV7-8

CDR3 protein: CASGLYVTDEQFF
J gene: TRBJ2-1
CDR3 length: 13
V gene: TRBV12-5

CDR3 protein: CASSLGAVTYNEQFF
J gene: TRBJ2-1
CDR3 length: 15
V gene: TRBV5-8